These T cell receptor beta chains were read from a single sample in a study of blood T cell repertoires in COVID-19. Sequenced by immunoSEQ multiplex PCR; TCRdb stores in-frame clones only, minus some. The sample records about 89,000 clones, more than 65% being singletons. The sample was peripheral blood. The receptors shown here come from a man between 65 and 80 years old with COVID-19, enrolled during active disease. The CDR3 runs from the conserved cysteine through the conserved F or W. A D gene is named only where the DNA matches it firmly. Clone size appears in some rows only: once, few, many, or a class for an expanded clone.

NA,NA,TRBJ1-1,10,TRBV29-1,CSVVDIEAFF,TGCAGCGTTGTCGACATTGAAGCTTTCTTT
TRBD2,NA,TRBJ2-1,17,TRBV19,CASQGTSGGARYNEQFF,TGTGCCAGCCAGGGGACTAGCGGGGGGGCACGGTACAATGAGCAGTTCTTC
TRBD1,NA,TRBJ1-1,14,TRBV6-1,CASSEDRGRTEAFF,TGTGCCAGCAGTGAAGACAGGGGAAGAACTGAAGCTTTCTTT
NA,NA,TRBJ1-1,13,TRBV18,CASAVGQNTEAFF,TGTGCCAGCGCGGTCGGACAGAACACTGAAGCTTTCTTT
TRBD2,once,TRBJ2-3,14,TRBV6-2/TRBV6-3,CASSWGGGYDTQYF,TGTGCCAGCAGTTGGGGGGGAGGGTACGATACGCAGTATTTT
TRBD2,NA,TRBJ2-1,16,TRBV28,CASWGSSGRAHNEQFF,TGTGCCAGCTGGGGAAGTAGCGGGAGGGCCCACAATGAGCAGTTCTTC
TRBD2,NA,TRBJ2-1,15,TRBV27,CASSYSGPLDSEQFF,TGTGCCAGCAGTTATAGCGGGCCCCTTGATAGTGAGCAGTTCTTC
NA,few,TRBJ2-7,11,TRBV20-1,CSAPVYYEQYF,TGCAGTGCCCCCGTTTATTACGAGCAGTACTTC
NA,few,TRBJ2-7,13,TRBV5-7,CASSLLPFYEQYF,TGTGCCAGCAGCTTGCTCCCCTTCTACGAGCAGTACTTC
TRBD1,NA,TRBJ1-1,15,TRBV6-5,CASSYRQGAGTEAFF,TGTGCCAGCAGTTACCGACAGGGGGCCGGTACTGAAGCTTTCTTT
NA,NA,TRBJ2-3,15,TRBV7-2,CASSFRGLGTDTQYF,TGTGCCAGCAGCTTCAGGGGTTTGGGCACAGATACGCAGTATTTT
TRBD2,NA,TRBJ2-5,16,TRBV7-2,CASSLGAGGGSSTQYF,TGTGCCAGCAGCTTAGGAGCGGGGGGGGGATCTTCAACCCAGTACTTC
TRBD1,NA,TRBJ1-1,12,TRBV29-1,CSVTGMNTEAFF,TGCAGCGTGACAGGGATGAACACTGAAGCTTTCTTT
TRBD1,few,TRBJ1-2,14,TRBV19,CASAGTGGYYGYTF,TGTGCCAGTGCCGGGACAGGGGGGTACTATGGCTACACCTTC
TRBD1,once,TRBJ2-2,17,TRBV5-1,CASSLGRTGTNTGELFF,TGCGCCAGCAGCTTGGGGAGGACAGGGACGAACACCGGGGAGCTGTTTTTT
TRBD1,NA,TRBJ2-1,15,TRBV7-2,CASSSRSTGGTEQFF,TGTGCCAGCAGTTCACGAAGCACAGGGGGCACTGAGCAGTTCTTC
NA,NA,TRBJ1-5,13,TRBV9,CASSVDPDQPQHF,TGTGCCAGCAGCGTAGATCCAGATCAGCCCCAGCATTTT
NA,NA,TRBJ2-1,14,TRBV5-1,CASSLQATYNEQFF,TGCGCCAGCAGCTTGCAAGCGACCTACAATGAGCAGTTCTTC
NA,NA,TRBJ1-5,14,TRBV19,CASSALSSNQPQHF,TGTGCCAGTAGCGCACTGAGTTCCAATCAGCCCCAGCATTTT
TRBD1,few,TRBJ1-2,14,TRBV18,CASSPAGTGEGNTF,TGTGCCAGCTCACCAGCCGGGACAGGGGAGGGAAACACCTTC
TRBD2,NA,TRBJ2-3,19,TRBV4-1,CASSPREGLAGGPTDTQYF,TGCGCCAGCAGCCCCCGGGAGGGACTAGCGGGGGGGCCCACAGATACGCAGTATTTT
NA,NA,TRBJ1-3,15,TRBV5-1,CASSPGPLTGNTIYF,TGCGCCAGCAGCCCAGGCCCTTTAACTGGAAACACCATATATTTT
TRBD2,many,TRBJ2-1,16,TRBV7-9,CASSFGLAGLHNEQFF,TGTGCCAGCAGCTTCGGACTAGCGGGGCTACACAATGAGCAGTTCTTC
NA,NA,TRBJ1-2,16,TRBV5-4,CASSTLRELQSYGYTF,TGTGCCAGCAGCACGCTCCGGGAATTGCAGTCTTATGGCTACACCTTC
NA,NA,TRBJ2-3,11,TRBV2,CASSLTDTQYF,TGTGCCAGCTCCCTCACAGATACGCAGTATTTT
NA,once,TRBJ1-1,13,TRBV28,CASSGRAGTEAFF,TGTGCCAGCAGTGGCAGGGCTGGAACTGAAGCTTTCTTT
TRBD1,many,TRBJ1-4,13,TRBV29-1,CSARTGGREKLFF,TGCAGCGCTAGGACAGGAGGAAGGGAAAAACTGTTTTTT
NA,NA,TRBJ1-1,12,TRBV28,CASSNRDFEAFF,TGTGCCAGCAGTAATCGCGACTTTGAAGCTTTCTTT
NA,NA,TRBJ1-2,15,TRBV7-2,CASSLDRIANYGYTF,TGTGCCAGCAGCTTAGACAGGATAGCTAACTATGGCTACACCTTC
TRBD1,NA,TRBJ2-7,14,TRBV6-5,CASSSYRGRYEQYF,TGTGCCAGCAGTTCCTACAGGGGCCGCTACGAGCAGTACTTC
NA,NA,TRBJ2-2,13,TRBV7-9,CASSPGRTGELFF,TGTGCCAGCAGCCCGGGGAGGACCGGGGAGCTGTTTTTT
TRBD1,NA,TRBJ2-7,15,TRBV11-2,CASSYPGQGAYEQYF,TGTGCCAGCAGCTATCCGGGACAGGGGGCCTACGAGCAGTACTTC
NA,NA,TRBJ1-3,15,TRBV28,CASSLPGYSGNTIYF,TGTGCCAGCAGTTTGCCAGGATACTCTGGAAACACCATATATTTT
TRBD2,few,TRBJ2-1,15,TRBV19,CASSYFGGTLNEQFF,TGTGCCAGTAGTTATTTCGGGGGGACGTTGAATGAGCAGTTCTTC
NA,NA,TRBJ2-1,13,TRBV15,CATSLTRYNEQFF,TGTGCCACCAGCTTGACTAGATACAATGAGCAGTTCTTC
NA,NA,TRBJ1-1,17,TRBV28,CASSLGRSGWMNTEAFF,TGTGCCAGCAGTTTGGGGAGGTCAGGTTGGATGAACACTGAAGCTTTCTTT
TRBD1,NA,TRBJ2-7,16,TRBV5-1,CASSAKAGTVLNEQYF,TGCGCCAGCAGCGCAAAAGCCGGGACAGTTCTCAACGAGCAGTACTTC
TRBD1,once,TRBJ2-7,13,TRBV11-3,CASSWGQDYEQYF,TGTGCCAGCAGCTGGGGACAGGACTACGAGCAGTACTTC
NA,NA,TRBJ1-1,14,TRBV5-1,CASSLAGDNTEAFF,TGCGCCAGCAGCTTGGCAGGGGACAACACTGAAGCTTTCTTT
TRBD1,NA,TRBJ1-1,17,TRBV24-1,CATSDRPGTGLRTEAFF,TGTGCCACCAGTGACCGTCCCGGGACAGGTTTGAGGACTGAAGCTTTCTTT
TRBD1,NA,TRBJ1-5,15,TRBV6-5,CASRKGQGLNQPQHF,TGTGCCAGCAGGAAGGGACAGGGCCTCAATCAGCCCCAGCATTTT
NA,once,TRBJ1-2,15,TRBV10-3,CAINSGRRINYGYTF,TGTGCCATCAATTCCGGGAGAAGGATTAACTATGGCTACACCTTC
NA,NA,TRBJ1-2,14,TRBV6-5,CASSYSARNYGYTF,TGTGCCAGCAGTTACTCAGCACGTAACTATGGCTACACCTTC
NA,NA,TRBJ2-3,14,TRBV24-1,CATSTGPGTDTQYF,TGTGCCACCTCTACAGGGCCAGGGACAGATACGCAGTATTTT
TRBD1,NA,TRBJ2-7,16,TRBV2,CASSEALRDSAYEQYF,TGTGCCAGCAGTGAAGCGCTTCGGGACAGCGCCTACGAGCAGTACTTC